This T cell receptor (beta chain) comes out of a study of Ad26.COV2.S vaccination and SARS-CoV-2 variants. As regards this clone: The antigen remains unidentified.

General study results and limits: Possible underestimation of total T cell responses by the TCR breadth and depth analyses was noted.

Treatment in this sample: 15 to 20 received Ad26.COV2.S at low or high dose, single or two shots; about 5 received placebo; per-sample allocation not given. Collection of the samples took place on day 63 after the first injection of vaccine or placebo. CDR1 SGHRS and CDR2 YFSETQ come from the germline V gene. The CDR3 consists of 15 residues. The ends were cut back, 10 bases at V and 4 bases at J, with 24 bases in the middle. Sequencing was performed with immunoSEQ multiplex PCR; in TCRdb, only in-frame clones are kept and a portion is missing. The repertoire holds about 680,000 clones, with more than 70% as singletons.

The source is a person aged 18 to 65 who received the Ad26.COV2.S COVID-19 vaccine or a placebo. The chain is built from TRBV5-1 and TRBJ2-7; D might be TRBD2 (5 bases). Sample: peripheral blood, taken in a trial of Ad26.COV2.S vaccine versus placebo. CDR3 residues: CAADRVTAGRYEQYF. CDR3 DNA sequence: TGCGCCGCGGATCGGGTGACTGCGGGTCGGTACGAGCAGTACTTC.